Sequencing of this T cell receptor (beta chain) was carried out in a study of blood T cells in healthy people across ages. Overall study results and limits: Higher diversity, along with more naive CD4+ cells, distinguished long-lived donors from aged donors.

The germline CDR1 and CDR2 sequences are MNHEY and SMNVEV (reference sequence). The CDR3 has 15 amino acids. V lost 5 bases to trimming and J lost 6 bases, with 20 bases between them. For the second PCR, which ran for about 7 to 11 cycles, a sample-barcoded 5' primer and a J-beta primer mix were used. TCRdb redid the calling of the 5' RACE reads with MiXCR, one entry per CDR3 protein. The data show 2 million or so distinct CDR3 sequences, roughly 50% seen once. This clonotype has just a few counts. Its antigen is still unknown. Sequencing input: blood. The source is a woman in her thirties or forties in good health. This chain connects TRBV27 to TRBJ2-7; D not resolved. This chain's CDR3 is CASSPRLTKMSEQYF. CDR3 bases: TGTGCCAGCAGTCCCCGGCTCACTAAAATGTCCGAGCAGTACTTC.